The T cell receptor (beta chain) under discussion was sequenced for a study of blood T cell repertoires in COVID-19. Original processing methods: The authors estimated nucleated cell counts from reference gene primer amplification. The table came from immunoSEQ multiplex PCR; TCRdb's copy has only in-frame clones and leaves some out. D and trimming were read from the DNA, whereas the V and J calls and clone size are those reported in that table. The sample has 200,000 to 300,000 clones, about 83% seen once. This clone appeared a single time. The CDR3 is made up of 14 amino acids. V was trimmed by 6 bases and J by 0 bases, leaving 9 bases between them. The germline gives CDR1 MNHEY, CDR2 SVGAGI.

This receptor was identified in a man aged 80 or over with acute or convalescent COVID-19. The chain has TRBV6-5 and TRBJ1-5; D is unresolved. The sequencing sample was made of peripheral blood. CDR3 sequence reads: CASRSRFSNQPQHF. The CDR3 DNA reads TGTGCCAGCAGGTCCAGGTTTAGCAATCAGCCCCAGCATTTT.